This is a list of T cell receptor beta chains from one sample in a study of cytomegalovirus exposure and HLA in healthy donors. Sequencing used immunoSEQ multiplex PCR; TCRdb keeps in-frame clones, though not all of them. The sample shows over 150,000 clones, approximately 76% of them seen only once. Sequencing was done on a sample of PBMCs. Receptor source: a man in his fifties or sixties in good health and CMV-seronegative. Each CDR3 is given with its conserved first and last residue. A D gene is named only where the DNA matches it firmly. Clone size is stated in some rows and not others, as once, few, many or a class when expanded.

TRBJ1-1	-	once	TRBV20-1	CSANQDTEAFF	TGCAGTGCAAACCAGGACACTGAAGCTTTCTTT
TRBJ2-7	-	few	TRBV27	CASSLSYEQYF	TGTGCCAGCAGTTTGAGCTACGAGCAGTACTTC
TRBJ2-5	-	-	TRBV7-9	CASSLEPGNQETQYF	TGTGCCAGCAGCTTAGAGCCCGGTAACCAAGAGACCCAGTACTTC
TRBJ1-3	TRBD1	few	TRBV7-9	CSSSLDRVSGNTIYF	TGTTCCAGCAGCTTGGACAGGGTCTCTGGAAACACCATATATTTT
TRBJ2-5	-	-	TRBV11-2	CASRSPGFGLLNF	TGTGCCAGCAGGTCCCCAGGTTTCGGCTTGCTGAACTTC
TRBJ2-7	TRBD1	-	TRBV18	CASSPGQVNPEQYF	TGTGCCAGCTCACCCGGACAGGTTAACCCAGAGCAGTACTTC
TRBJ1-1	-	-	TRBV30	CAWSVSHSGTEAFF	TGTGCCTGGAGTGTCTCTCACTCGGGCACTGAAGCTTTCTTT
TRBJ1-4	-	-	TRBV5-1	CASSAQGSEKLFF	TGCGCCAGCAGCGCGCAGGGGAGTGAAAAACTGTTTTTT
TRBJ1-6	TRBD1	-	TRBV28	CASSSPTGGNSPLHF	TGTGCCAGCAGTTCACCGACAGGGGGCAATTCACCCCTCCACTTT
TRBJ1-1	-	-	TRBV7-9	CSSSPTTRHRAYTEAFF	TGTTCCAGCAGCCCCACGACGCGGCACAGGGCGTACACTGAAGCTTTCTTT
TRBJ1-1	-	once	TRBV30	CAWSERVGAEAFF	TGTGCCTGGAGTGAGAGGGTGGGCGCTGAAGCTTTCTTT
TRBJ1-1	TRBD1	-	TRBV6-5	CASRPGTGVTEAFF	TGTGCCAGCAGACCAGGGACAGGGGTCACTGAAGCTTTCTTT
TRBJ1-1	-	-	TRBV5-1	CASSLVIRDTEAFF	TGCGCCAGCAGCTTGGTAATCAGGGACACTGAAGCTTTCTTT
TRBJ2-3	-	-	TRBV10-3	CAISGAGISTDTQYF	TGTGCCATCAGTGGGGCGGGAATAAGCACAGATACGCAGTATTTT
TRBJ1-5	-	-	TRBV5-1	CASSLGEGQNQPQHF	TGCGCCAGCAGCTTGGGCGAGGGACAAAATCAGCCCCAGCATTTT
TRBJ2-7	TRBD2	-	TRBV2	CASRGGLDVGEQYF	TGTGCCAGCAGGGGGGGGTTGGACGTTGGCGAGCAGTACTTC
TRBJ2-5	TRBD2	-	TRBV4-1	CASSPGVPLAGARETQYF	TGCGCCAGCAGCCCTGGGGTACCTTTGGCGGGAGCCCGGGAGACCCAGTACTTC
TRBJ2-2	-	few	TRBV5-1	CASSLNLLANTGELFF	TGCGCCAGCAGCTTGAATTTGTTAGCGAACACCGGGGAGCTGTTTTTT
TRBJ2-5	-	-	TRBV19	CASSAQNQETQYF	TGTGCCAGTAGTGCCCAGAATCAAGAGACCCAGTACTTC
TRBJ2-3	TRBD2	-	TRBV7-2	CASSTQTSGTDTQYF	TGTGCCAGCAGCACCCAGACTAGCGGAACAGATACGCAGTATTTT
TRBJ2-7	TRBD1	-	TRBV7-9	CASSLGGTGGEQYF	TGTGCCAGCAGCTTAGGAGGGACAGGGGGGGAGCAGTACTTC
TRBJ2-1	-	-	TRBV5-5	CASSSGQYNEQFF	TGTGCCAGCAGCTCCGGACAGTACAATGAGCAGTTCTTC
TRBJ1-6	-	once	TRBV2	CASSARRGPYNSPLHF	TGTGCCAGCAGTGCCCGGCGGGGACCCTATAATTCACCCCTCCACTTT
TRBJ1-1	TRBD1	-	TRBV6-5	CASSRTGQGHTEAFF	TGTGCCAGCAGTCGCACTGGACAGGGCCACACTGAAGCTTTCTTT
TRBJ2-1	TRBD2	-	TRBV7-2	CASSPRGGRIFLNEQFF	TGTGCCAGCAGCCCCCGGGGAGGGAGGATCTTCCTCAATGAGCAGTTCTTC
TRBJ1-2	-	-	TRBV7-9	CASSYYLDSLYGYTF	TGTGCCAGCAGCTACTACTTGGACAGCCTCTATGGCTACACCTTC
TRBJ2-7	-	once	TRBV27	CASSFARPSEQYF	TGTGCCAGCAGTTTTGCTAGACCCAGCGAGCAGTACTTC
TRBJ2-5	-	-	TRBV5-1	CASMGRETQYF	TGCGCCAGCATGGGGCGTGAGACCCAGTACTTC
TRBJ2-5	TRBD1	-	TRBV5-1	CASSLQPGGDETQYF	TGCGCCAGCAGCTTGCAGCCAGGGGGTGATGAGACCCAGTACTTC
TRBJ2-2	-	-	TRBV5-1	CASSPRGVGYTGELFF	TGCGCCAGCAGCCCTAGGGGCGTGGGGTACACCGGGGAGCTGTTTTTT
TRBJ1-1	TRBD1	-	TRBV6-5	CASSYGTGFNTEAFF	TGTGCCAGCAGTTACGGGACAGGGTTTAACACTGAAGCTTTCTTT
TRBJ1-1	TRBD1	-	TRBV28	CASSWGVTGWNTEAFF	TGTGCCAGCAGTTGGGGGGTGACAGGGTGGAACACTGAAGCTTTCTTT
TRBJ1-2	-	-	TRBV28	CASSSLQGRGYTF	TGTGCCAGCAGTTCTTTACAGGGCCGAGGCTACACCTTC
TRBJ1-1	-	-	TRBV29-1	CSVSEGNTEAFF	TGCAGCGTTTCAGAGGGGAACACTGAAGCTTTCTTT
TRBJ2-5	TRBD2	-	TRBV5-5	CASSSMGGLAGKETQYF	TGTGCCAGCAGCTCCATGGGGGGACTAGCGGGTAAAGAGACCCAGTACTTC
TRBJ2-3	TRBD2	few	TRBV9	CASSVAVASGVSTDTQYF	TGTGCCAGCAGCGTAGCGGTTGCTAGCGGGGTCAGCACAGATACGCAGTATTTT
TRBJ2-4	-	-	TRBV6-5	CASRDSENIQYF	TGTGCCAGCAGGGACAGCGAAAACATTCAGTACTTC
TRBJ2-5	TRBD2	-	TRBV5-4	CASSYRTSGRGGETQYF	TGTGCCAGCAGCTACCGGACTAGCGGGAGAGGTGGGGAGACCCAGTACTTC
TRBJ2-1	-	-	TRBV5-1	CASSVDRRYNEQFF	TGCGCCAGCAGCGTGGACCGGCGGTACAATGAGCAGTTCTTC
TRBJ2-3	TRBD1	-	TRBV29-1	CSVTEGGQADTQYF	TGCAGCGTTACGGAGGGGGGACAGGCAGATACGCAGTATTTT
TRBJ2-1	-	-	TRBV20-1	CSARGSNEQFF	TGCAGTGCTAGAGGTAGCAATGAGCAGTTCTTC
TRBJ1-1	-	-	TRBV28	CASDSGAMNTEAFF	TGTGCCAGCGACTCCGGAGCGATGAACACTGAAGCTTTCTTT
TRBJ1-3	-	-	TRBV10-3	CAITQGQGNTIYF	TGTGCCATTACACAGGGCCAAGGAAACACCATATATTTT